The 32 T cell receptor beta chains reported below all come from one sample, sequenced in a study of blood T cell repertoires in COVID-19. The method was immunoSEQ multiplex PCR; TCRdb's version includes in-frame clones alone and lacks a portion of them. This sample has about 170,000 clones, with around four fifths found just once. Specimen: peripheral blood. Source of these receptors: an elderly woman with COVID-19, enrolled during active disease.

Only one count was recorded for this clone. The chain uses TRBV7-3 and TRBJ2-1; 7 bases fit TRBD2. The ends lost 4 bases at V and 4 bases at J; junction bases unmatched: 1. This CDR3 is 13 amino acids long. CDR1 SGHTA and CDR2 FQGTGA come from the germline V gene. CDR3 sequence reads: CASSWGLYNEQFF. The DNA for the CDR3 is TGTGCCAGCAGCTGGGGACTATACAATGAGCAGTTCTTC.

This sequence joins TRBV7-2 and TRBJ2-3; no clear D. The CDR3 length is 15 residues. The V gene's germline CDR1 is SGHTA and CDR2 FQGNSA. V lost 3 bases and J lost 1, with 11 bases in between. The CDR3 region has the DNA TGTGCCAGCAGCTTGCAGGTAGTCGGCACAGATACGCAGTATTTT. Its translation is CASSLQVVGTDTQYF.

The chain uses TRBV28 and TRBJ2-2; D is possibly TRBD1 (7 bases). This CDR3 has 15 residues. Germline CDR1 MDHEN, CDR2 SYDVKM. Trimming shortened V by 2 bases and J by 3 bases, and 10 bases separated the two germline ends. CDR3 in amino acids: CASSLPGGHTGELFF. The CDR3 nucleotides are TGTGCCAGCAGTTTACCAGGGGGGCACACCGGGGAGCTGTTTTTT.

The chain carries TRBV7-3 and TRBJ2-5; TRBD2 agrees at 8 bases. Germline V gene data show CDR1 as SGHTA and CDR2 as FQGTGA. Losses at the gene ends were 5 bases for V and 1 base for J; bases not matched to a gene: 0. CDR3 length equals 13 residues. In DNA, the CDR3 is TGTGCCAGCAGCCGGGGGGGCCAAGAGACCCAGTACTTC. This gives the protein CASSRGGQETQYF.

The chain joins TRBV5-1 to TRBJ1-2; the D is unclear. Trimming pared 3 bases from V and 4 bases from J, leaving 10 bases between. The length of the CDR3 is 13 residues. CDR1 and CDR2 from the germline V gene are SGHRS and YFSETQ. In DNA form, the CDR3 reads TGCGCCAGCAGCTCCGACTGGTTCTATGGCTACACCTTC. This sequence encodes CASSSDWFYGYTF.

The V and J genes are TRBV11-2 and TRBJ2-1; the D gene is possibly TRBD2 (6 bases). The CDR3 runs 14 residues. The germline gives CDR1 SGHAT, CDR2 FQNNGV. V was pared by 3 bases and J by 2 bases, with 8 bases between. The CDR3, as DNA: TGTGCCAGCAGCTTCGGCGGGACCTACAATGAGCAGTTCTTC. Translation gives CASSFGGTYNEQFF.

This clone was found a few times. The V and J genes are TRBV18 and TRBJ1-2, with D hard to call. The V gene lost 4 bases and the J gene lost 0 bases, with 18 bases spanning the gap. The V gene's germline CDR1 is KGHSH and CDR2 LQKENI. This CDR3 has 17 residues. The CDR3 sequence: CASSQIGETPSNYGYTF. The CDR3 DNA follows: TGTGCCAGCTCACAAATCGGGGAAACACCATCTAACTATGGCTACACCTTC.

This sequence joins TRBV24-1 and TRBJ1-5; D is undetermined. V was cut by 2 bases and J by 0 bases, with 19 bases left in between. The CDR3 is 19 amino acids. The germline CDR1 and CDR2 sequences are KGHDR and SFDVKD. In nucleotides, the CDR3 is TGTGCCACCAGTGATTCCCTCGCGGCAGTAATCAATAGCAATCAGCCCCAGCATTTT. It yields the protein CATSDSLAAVINSNQPQHF.

This chain uses TRBV28 with TRBJ1-4; D possibly corresponds to TRBD1 (6 bases). This CDR3 comprises 14 residues. V lost 11 bases, J lost 1 base, and 14 bases lay in between. Germline V lookup: CDR1 MDHEN, CDR2 SYDVKM. Here the CDR3 reads CACQGWETNEKLFF. The CDR3 nucleotides read TGTGCCTGCCAGGGGTGGGAAACTAATGAAAAACTGTTTTTT.

This chain joins TRBV30 and TRBJ1-1, with 8 bases identical to TRBD1. Looked up from germline, CDR1 is GTSNPN and CDR2 is SVGIG (reference sequence). Losses at the gene ends were 2 bases for V and 5 bases for J; bases not matched to a gene: 13. The length of the CDR3 is 16 residues. The CDR3 DNA is TGTGCCTGGAGTTCAAGAGGGGGTACAGGGGGGACTGAAGCTTTCTTT. Protein product: CAWSSRGGTGGTEAFF.

The chain recombines TRBV19 with TRBJ2-7; a weak D match, TRBD1 (6 bases). CDR3 length: 15 amino acids. Trimming left V 6 bases short and J 2 bases short, with 17 bases between. Germline lookup yields CDR1 LNHDA and CDR2 SQIVND (reference sequence). CDR3 region: CASRREPGVPYEQYF. The DNA for the CDR3 is TGTGCCAGTAGGAGAGAACCAGGGGTCCCCTACGAGCAGTACTTC. Full variable domain (outside the CDR3, taken from reference TRBV19 and TRBJ2-7): DGGITQSPKYLFRKEGQNVTLSCEQNLNHDAMYWYRQDPGQGLRLIYYSQIVNDFQKGDIAEGYSVSREKKESFPLTVTSAQKNPTAFYLCASRREPGVPYEQYFGPGTRLTVT.

This sequence joins TRBV7-9 and TRBJ2-1; unclear D gene. The V end was cut by 8 bases, the J end by 3 bases, with 11 bases between. Germline V gene sequence: CDR1 SEHNR, CDR2 FQNEAQ (reference sequence). CDR3 length: 13 amino acids. The CDR3 loop is CASSSGFYNEQFF. CDR3 DNA sequence: TGTGCCAGCTCATCAGGTTTCTACAATGAGCAGTTCTTC.

The chain employs TRBV7-2 and TRBJ1-3; 7 bases line up with TRBD1. The ends lost 5 bases at V and 2 bases at J; junction bases unmatched: 9. Germline lookup yields CDR1 SGHTA and CDR2 FQGNSA. CDR3 length: 16 amino acids. The CDR3 is CASSRQTGDAGNTIYF. The CDR3 bases are TGTGCCAGCAGCCGCCAAACAGGGGACGCTGGAAACACCATATATTTT.

The rearrangement links TRBV4-2 to TRBJ2-1; 8 positions agree with TRBD2. Losses at the gene ends were 0 bases for V and 6 bases for J; bases not matched to a gene: 10. Germline values: CDR1 LGHNA, CDR2 YNFKEQ. The CDR3 consists of 17 residues. CDR3 bases: TGTGCCAGCAGCCAAGAATCCAGCGGGAGCTTGGGCAATGAGCAGTTCTTC. Its protein product is CASSQESSGSLGNEQFF.

As DNA, the CDR3 is TGTGCCAGTAGCCAGACAGTGCCCCCCGATACGCAGTATTTT. The encoded protein is CASSQTVPPDTQYF. The chain combines TRBV19 with TRBJ2-3, with D possibly TRBD1 on 5 matching bases. Between the trimmed V and J ends, which lost 6 bases and 6 bases, there was a span of 16 bases. Germline CDR1 LNHDA, CDR2 SQIVND (reference sequence). The CDR3 runs to 14 residues.

The rearrangement joins TRBV9 to TRBJ2-6, with unresolved D. Germline V gene sequence: CDR1 SGDLS, CDR2 YYNGEE. CDR3 length equals 15 residues. V was shortened by 0 bases and J by 4 bases, with 8 bases between the two germline ends. The CDR3 DNA follows: TGTGCCAGCAGCGTAGAGTTGCGGGGGGCCAACGTCCTGACTTTC. It translates to CASSVELRGANVLTF.

The V gene is TRBV19, the J gene TRBJ2-2; TRBD2 is a possible D gene (5 bases). There are 16 residues in the CDR3. CDR1 and CDR2 (germline): LNHDA, SQIVND (reference sequence). The V gene lost 3 bases and the J gene lost 2 bases, with 13 bases spanning the gap. CDR3: CASSIPRTFNTGELFF. The CDR3 DNA reads TGTGCCAGTAGTATCCCCAGGACTTTTAACACCGGGGAGCTGTTTTTT.

The V call is TRBV10-3, the J call TRBJ2-1; weak D call: TRBD2 (6 bases). This CDR3 comprises 18 residues. The ends were cut back, 0 bases at V and 1 base at J, with 16 bases in the middle. Germline assignment: CDR1 ENHRY and CDR2 SYGVKD. The CDR3 sequence is CAISESKGSRGSYNEQFF. The CDR3 DNA reads TGTGCCATCAGTGAGTCGAAGGGGAGTCGGGGGTCCTACAATGAGCAGTTCTTC.

The chain couples TRBV6-1 to TRBJ1-3, with D unclear. The germline V and J ends were trimmed by 2 bases and 4 bases, with 3 bases remaining between them. CDR3 size: 12 residues. The germline V gene encodes CDR1 MNHNS and CDR2 SASEGT. This CDR3 is CASSEIGNTIYF. In DNA form, the CDR3 reads TGTGCCAGCAGTGAAATAGGAAACACCATATATTTT.

V is TRBV10-3 and J is TRBJ2-1; no firm D call. V lost 6 bases and J 6 bases, leaving 15 bases between the germline ends. This CDR3 contains 14 residues. Germline V gene sequence: CDR1 ENHRY, CDR2 SYGVKD. This CDR3 reads CAISPLEQSNEQFF. The CDR3 region has the DNA TGTGCCATCAGCCCCCTTGAACAGAGCAATGAGCAGTTCTTC.

The J gene is TRBJ2-1, the V gene TRBV7-8; 9 nucleotides line up with TRBD1. This CDR3 region has 16 residues. Germline V gene lookup returns CDR1 SGHVS and CDR2 FQNEAQ. The V and J ends lost 7 bases and 0 bases, in that order; junction bases with no gene match: 7. In nucleotides, the CDR3 is TGTGCCAGCACCAGGACAGGGGCAAGCTCCTACAATGAGCAGTTCTTC. Translated, it gives CASTRTGASSYNEQFF.

The genes are TRBV7-2 and TRBJ2-2; D possibly corresponds to TRBD2 (5 bases). This CDR3 region has 16 residues. Trimming left V 1 base short and J 2 bases short, with 11 bases between. CDR1 and CDR2 from the germline V gene are SGHTA and FQGNSA. CDR3 sequence: CASSLGWEINTGELFF. The CDR3 DNA follows: TGTGCCAGCAGCTTAGGTTGGGAGATCAACACCGGGGAGCTGTTTTTT.

The genes are TRBV7-3 and TRBJ2-5, with 8 bases lining up with TRBD2. V trimming: 5 bases; J trimming: 1 base; junction bases outside the gene matches: 3. The CDR3 spans 14 residues. Germline lookup yields CDR1 SGHTA and CDR2 FQGTGA. The DNA for the CDR3 is TGTGCCAGCAGCCCCGGGGGGGCCCAAGAGACCCAGTACTTC. Amino acid sequence: CASSPGGAQETQYF.

The chain links TRBV19 to TRBJ2-6; TRBD1 matches at 9 bases. CDR1 is LNHDA and CDR2 is SQIVND in the germline V gene (reference sequence). The ends lost 5 bases at V and 2 bases at J; junction bases unmatched: 1. This CDR3 has 15 amino acids. DNA for the CDR3: TGTGCCAGTAGTCACAGGGGGCCTGGGGCCAACGTCCTGACTTTC. Protein: CASSHRGPGANVLTF. The variable domain in full, completed from reference TRBV19 and TRBJ2-6, reads DGGITQSPKYLFRKEGQNVTLSCEQNLNHDAMYWYRQDPGQGLRLIYYSQIVNDFQKGDIAEGYSVSREKKESFPLTVTSAQKNPTAFYLCASSHRGPGANVLTFGAGSRLTVL.

This chain connects TRBV9 to TRBJ2-7; the D gene is possibly TRBD2 (5 bases). V was pared by 0 bases and J by 3 bases, with 13 bases between. The CDR3 is made up of 15 amino acids. CDR1 and CDR2 (germline): SGDLS, YYNGEE. DNA of the CDR3: TGTGCCAGCAGCGTAGCTGAGGGATCCTACTACGAGCAGTACTTC. As protein: CASSVAEGSYYEQYF.

The V gene is TRBV2, the J gene TRBJ1-2, with TRBD1 as a possible D gene (6 bases). The CDR3 is made up of 14 amino acids. Germline loops: CDR1 SNHLY, CDR2 FYNNEI. Trimming cost V 4 bases and J 2 bases, with 11 bases left between them. This CDR3 is CASSVQGTNYGYTF. The CDR3 DNA is TGTGCCAGCAGTGTTCAGGGGACCAACTATGGCTACACCTTC.

This rearrangement joins TRBV7-3 to TRBJ2-1; D is possibly TRBD1 (6 bases). Germline CDR1 and CDR2: SGHTA and FQGTGA. The length of the CDR3 is 17 residues. V lost 4 bases and J lost 8, with 24 bases in between. The CDR3 sequence: CASSSRPGALSIDEQFF. The CDR3 nucleotides read TGTGCCAGCAGCTCTAGACCAGGGGCGTTAAGCATAGATGAGCAGTTCTTC.

The J gene is TRBJ2-1, the V gene TRBV7-2; 8 bases align to TRBD2. Germline CDR1 and CDR2: SGHTA and FQGNSA. The CDR3 has 19 residues. The V and J ends lost 1 base and 0 bases, in that order; junction bases with no gene match: 11. CDR3 DNA sequence: TGTGCCAGCAGCTTAGTTGCTGGCGGGGGGCCAAGCTCCTACAATGAGCAGTTCTTC. Residues: CASSLVAGGGPSSYNEQFF.

This sequence joins TRBV10-3 and TRBJ2-7; D remains ambiguous. Trimming stripped 3 bases from V and 4 bases from J, with 10 bases between. Germline assignment: CDR1 ENHRY and CDR2 SYGVKD. The CDR3 is 13 amino acids. This chain's CDR3 is CAISDYPRYEQYF. CDR3 DNA sequence: TGTGCCATCAGTGACTACCCAAGATACGAGCAGTACTTC.

This clone was seen only a few times. V gene TRBV12-3 or TRBV12-4 combines with J gene TRBJ2-7, with TRBD1 matching over 8 bases. This CDR3 region has 12 residues. Germline trimming cut 3 bases from V and 11 bases from J; bases unmatched to any gene: 6. The CDR3: CASSFSRQGKYF. As DNA, the CDR3 is TGTGCCAGCAGTTTCAGCCGACAGGGGAAGTACTTC.

This clone was observed once. The chain combines TRBV27 with TRBJ2-3, with D possibly matching TRBD2 (7 bases). Looked up from germline, CDR1 is MNHEY and CDR2 is SMNVEV (reference sequence). Trimming took off 3 bases at V and 5 bases at J, with 21 bases between the two ends. This CDR3 has 17 residues. The CDR3 DNA is TGTGCCAGCAGTTTCCTGGGTGGTCGCGGGGGCGGAGATACGCAGTATTTT. Protein: CASSFLGGRGGGDTQYF.

V gene TRBV19 combines with J gene TRBJ1-5, with D hard to call. Germline CDR1 is LNHDA and CDR2 is SQIVND (reference sequence). Deletions cut 3 bases from V and 0 bases from J, with 9 bases between. This CDR3 is built from 15 residues. The chain's CDR3 is CASSINANSNQPQHF. CDR3 DNA: TGTGCCAGTAGTATTAACGCGAATAGCAATCAGCCCCAGCATTTT.